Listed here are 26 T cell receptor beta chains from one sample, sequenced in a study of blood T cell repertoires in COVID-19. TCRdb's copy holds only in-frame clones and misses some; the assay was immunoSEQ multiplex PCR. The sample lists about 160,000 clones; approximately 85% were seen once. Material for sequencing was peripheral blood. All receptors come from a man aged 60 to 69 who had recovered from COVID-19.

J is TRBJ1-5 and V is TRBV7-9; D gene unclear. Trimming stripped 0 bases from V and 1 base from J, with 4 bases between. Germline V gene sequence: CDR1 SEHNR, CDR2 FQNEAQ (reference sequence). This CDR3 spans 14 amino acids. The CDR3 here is CASSLAGSNQPQHF. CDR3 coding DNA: TGTGCCAGCAGCTTAGCTGGCAGCAATCAGCCCCAGCATTTT.

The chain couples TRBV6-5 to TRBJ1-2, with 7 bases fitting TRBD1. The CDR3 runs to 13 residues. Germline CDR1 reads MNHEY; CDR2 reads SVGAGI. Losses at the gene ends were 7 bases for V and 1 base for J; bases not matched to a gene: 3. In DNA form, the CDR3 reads TGTGCCAGCACCCGGGACAGTAACTATGGCTACACCTTC. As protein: CASTRDSNYGYTF.

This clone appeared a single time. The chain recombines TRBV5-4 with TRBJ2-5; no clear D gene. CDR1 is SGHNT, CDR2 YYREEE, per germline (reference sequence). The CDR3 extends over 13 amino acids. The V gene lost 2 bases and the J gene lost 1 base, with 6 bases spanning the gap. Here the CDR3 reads CASSFSGQETQYF. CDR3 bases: TGTGCCAGCAGCTTCTCGGGCCAAGAGACCCAGTACTTC. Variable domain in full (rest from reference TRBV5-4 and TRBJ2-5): ETGVTQSPTHLIKTRGQQVTLRCSSQSGHNTVSWYQQALGQGPQFIFQYYREEENGRGNFPPRFSGLQFPNYSSELNVNALELDDSALYLCASSFSGQETQYFGPGTRLLVL.

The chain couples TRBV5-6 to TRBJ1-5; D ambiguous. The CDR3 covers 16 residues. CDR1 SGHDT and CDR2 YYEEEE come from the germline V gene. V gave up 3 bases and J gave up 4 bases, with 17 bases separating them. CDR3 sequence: CASSSSEGGSNQPQHF. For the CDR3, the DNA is TGTGCCAGCAGCTCCTCGGAGGGTGGATCAAATCAGCCCCAGCATTTT.

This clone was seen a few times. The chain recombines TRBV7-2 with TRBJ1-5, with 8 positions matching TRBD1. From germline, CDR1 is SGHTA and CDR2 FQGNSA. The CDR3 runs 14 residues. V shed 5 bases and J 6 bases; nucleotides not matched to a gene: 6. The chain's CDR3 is CASSISGGSQPQHF. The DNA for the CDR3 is TGTGCCAGCAGCATTTCAGGGGGCAGTCAGCCCCAGCATTTT.

CDR3 in amino acids: CASSETDRGRTGELFF. The CDR3 DNA reads as TGTGCCAGCAGTGAAACAGACAGGGGACGGACCGGGGAGCTGTTTTTT. This chain connects TRBV6-1 to TRBJ2-2, with 8 bases identical to TRBD1. The CDR3 is 16 residues long. Trimming removed 2 bases from V and 5 bases from J; junction bases left unmatched: 7. CDR1 and CDR2 from the germline V gene are MNHNS and SASEGT.

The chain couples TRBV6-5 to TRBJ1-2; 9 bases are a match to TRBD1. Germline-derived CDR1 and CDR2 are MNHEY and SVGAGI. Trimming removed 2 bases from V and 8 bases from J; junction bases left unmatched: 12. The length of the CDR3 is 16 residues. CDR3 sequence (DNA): TGTGCCAGCAGTTACCGCAGAACCGGGACAGGGACCGGCTACACCTTC. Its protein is CASSYRRTGTGTGYTF.

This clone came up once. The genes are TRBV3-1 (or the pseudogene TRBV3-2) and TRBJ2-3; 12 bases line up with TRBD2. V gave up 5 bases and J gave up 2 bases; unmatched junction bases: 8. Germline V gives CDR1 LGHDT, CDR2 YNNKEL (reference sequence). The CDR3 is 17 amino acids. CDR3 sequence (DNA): TGTGCCAGCAGCGAATACCTAGCGGGGGGGGCCACAGATACGCAGTATTTT. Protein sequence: CASSEYLAGGATDTQYF.

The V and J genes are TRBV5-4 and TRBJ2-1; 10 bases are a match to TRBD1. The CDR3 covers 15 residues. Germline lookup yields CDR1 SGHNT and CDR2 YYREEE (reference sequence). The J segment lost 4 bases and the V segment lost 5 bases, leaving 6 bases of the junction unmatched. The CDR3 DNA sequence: TGTGCCAGCAGTAGACAGGGGGCTTCATACAATGAGCAGTTCTTC. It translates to CASSRQGASYNEQFF. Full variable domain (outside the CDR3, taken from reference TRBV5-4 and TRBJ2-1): ETGVTQSPTHLIKTRGQQVTLRCSSQSGHNTVSWYQQALGQGPQFIFQYYREEENGRGNFPPRFSGLQFPNYSSELNVNALELDDSALYLCASSRQGASYNEQFFGPGTRLTVL.

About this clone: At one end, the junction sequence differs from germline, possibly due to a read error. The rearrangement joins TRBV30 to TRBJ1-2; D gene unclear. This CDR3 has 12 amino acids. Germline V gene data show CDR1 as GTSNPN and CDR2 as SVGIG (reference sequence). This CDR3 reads CAWSQLVYGYTF. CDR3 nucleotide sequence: TGTGCCTGGAGTCAACTGGTGTATGGTTACACCTTC. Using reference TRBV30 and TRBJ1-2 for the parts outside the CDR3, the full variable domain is SQTIHQWPATLVQPVGSPLSLECTVEGTSNPNLYWYRQAAGRGLQLLFYSVGIGQISSEVPQNLSASRPQDRQFILSSKKLLLSDSGFYLCAWSQLVYGYTFGSGTRLTVV.

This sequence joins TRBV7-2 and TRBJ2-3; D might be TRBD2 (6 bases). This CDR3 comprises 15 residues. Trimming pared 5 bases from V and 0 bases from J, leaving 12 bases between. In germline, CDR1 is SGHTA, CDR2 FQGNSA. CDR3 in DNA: TGTGCCAGCAGCCCAACGGGGGTTAGCACAGATACGCAGTATTTT. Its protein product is CASSPTGVSTDTQYF.

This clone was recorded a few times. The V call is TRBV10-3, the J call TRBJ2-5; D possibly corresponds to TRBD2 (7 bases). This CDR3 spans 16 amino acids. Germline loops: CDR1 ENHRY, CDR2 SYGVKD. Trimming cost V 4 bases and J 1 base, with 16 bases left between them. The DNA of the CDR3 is TGTGCCATCAGTGGGAGGGGGGGGGCCCTCCAAGAGACCCAGTACTTC. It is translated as CAISGRGGALQETQYF.

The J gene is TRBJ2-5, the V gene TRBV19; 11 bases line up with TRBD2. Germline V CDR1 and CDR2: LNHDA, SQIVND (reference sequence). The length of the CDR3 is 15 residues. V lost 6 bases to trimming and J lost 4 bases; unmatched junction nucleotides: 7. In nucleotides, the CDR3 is TGTGCCAGTAGCCCAATTAGCGGGGGGGCAGAGACCCAGTACTTC. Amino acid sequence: CASSPISGGAETQYF.

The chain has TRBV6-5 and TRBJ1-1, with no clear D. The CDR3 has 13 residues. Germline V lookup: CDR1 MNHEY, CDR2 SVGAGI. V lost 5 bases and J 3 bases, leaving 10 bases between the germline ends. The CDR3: CASSTPLDTEAFF. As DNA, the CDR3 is TGTGCCAGCAGTACGCCTTTAGACACTGAAGCTTTCTTT.

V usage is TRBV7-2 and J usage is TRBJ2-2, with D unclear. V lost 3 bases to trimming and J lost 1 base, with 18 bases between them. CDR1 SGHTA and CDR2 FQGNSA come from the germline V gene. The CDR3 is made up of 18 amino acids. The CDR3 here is CASSFELPSQVNTGELFF. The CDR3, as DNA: TGTGCCAGCAGCTTTGAACTCCCTTCCCAAGTGAACACCGGGGAGCTGTTTTTT.

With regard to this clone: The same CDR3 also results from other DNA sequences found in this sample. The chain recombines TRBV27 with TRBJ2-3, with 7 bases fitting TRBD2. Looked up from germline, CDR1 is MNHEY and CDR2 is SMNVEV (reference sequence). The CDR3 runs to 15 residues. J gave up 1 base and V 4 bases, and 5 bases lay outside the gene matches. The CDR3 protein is CASSSPSGGTDTQYF. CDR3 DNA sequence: TGTGCCAGCAGTTCTCCTAGCGGTGGCACAGATACGCAGTATTTT.

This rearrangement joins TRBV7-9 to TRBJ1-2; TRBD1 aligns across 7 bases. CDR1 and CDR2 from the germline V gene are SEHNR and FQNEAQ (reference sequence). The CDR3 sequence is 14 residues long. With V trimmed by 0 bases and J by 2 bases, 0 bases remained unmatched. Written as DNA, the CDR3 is TGTGCCAGCAGCTTAGCGACAGGGAACTATGGCTACACCTTC. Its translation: CASSLATGNYGYTF.

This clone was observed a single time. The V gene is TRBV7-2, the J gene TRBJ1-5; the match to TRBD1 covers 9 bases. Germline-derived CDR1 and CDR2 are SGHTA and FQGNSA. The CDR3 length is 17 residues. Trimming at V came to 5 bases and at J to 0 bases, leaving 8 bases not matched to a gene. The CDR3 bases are TGTGCCAGCAGCACGGGACAGGGTGATAATAGCAATCAGCCCCAGCATTTT. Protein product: CASSTGQGDNSNQPQHF. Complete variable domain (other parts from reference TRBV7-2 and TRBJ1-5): GAGVSQSPSNKVTEKGKDVELRCDPISGHTALYWYRQSLGQGLEFLIYFQGNSAPDKSGLPSDRFSAERTGGSVSTLTIQRTQQEDSAVYLCASSTGQGDNSNQPQHFGDGTRLSIL.

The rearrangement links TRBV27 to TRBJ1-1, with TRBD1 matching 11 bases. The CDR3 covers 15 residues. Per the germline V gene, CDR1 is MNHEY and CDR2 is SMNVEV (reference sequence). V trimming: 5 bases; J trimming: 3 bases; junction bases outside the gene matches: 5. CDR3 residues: CASSEGTGGDTEAFF. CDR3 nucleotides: TGTGCCAGCAGTGAGGGGACAGGGGGGGACACTGAAGCTTTCTTT.

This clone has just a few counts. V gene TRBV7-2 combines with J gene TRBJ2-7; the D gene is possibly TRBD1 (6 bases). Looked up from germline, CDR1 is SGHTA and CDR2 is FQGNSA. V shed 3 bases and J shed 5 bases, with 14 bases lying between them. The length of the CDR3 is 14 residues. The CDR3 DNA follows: TGTGCCAGCAGCTTGGGCAGGGGTACCCACGAGCAGTACTTC. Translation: CASSLGRGTHEQYF.

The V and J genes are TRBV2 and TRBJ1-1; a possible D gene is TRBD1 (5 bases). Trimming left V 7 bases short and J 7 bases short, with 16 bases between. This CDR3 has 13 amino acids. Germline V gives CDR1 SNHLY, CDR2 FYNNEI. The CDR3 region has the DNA TGTGCCAGCAATTTCCGGGGGGATGGTGAAGCTTTCTTT. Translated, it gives CASNFRGDGEAFF.

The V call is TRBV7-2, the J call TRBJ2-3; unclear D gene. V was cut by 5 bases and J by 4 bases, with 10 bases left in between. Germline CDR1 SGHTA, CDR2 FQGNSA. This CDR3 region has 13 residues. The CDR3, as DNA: TGTGCCAGCAGCCAGGATATTTCAGATACGCAGTATTTT. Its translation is CASSQDISDTQYF.

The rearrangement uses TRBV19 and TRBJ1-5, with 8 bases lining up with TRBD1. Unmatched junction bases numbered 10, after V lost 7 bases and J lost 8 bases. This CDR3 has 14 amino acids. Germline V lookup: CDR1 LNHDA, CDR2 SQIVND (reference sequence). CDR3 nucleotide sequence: TGTGCCAGTACCCTGGACAGGGCCGGGGAGCCCCAGCATTTT. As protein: CASTLDRAGEPQHF.

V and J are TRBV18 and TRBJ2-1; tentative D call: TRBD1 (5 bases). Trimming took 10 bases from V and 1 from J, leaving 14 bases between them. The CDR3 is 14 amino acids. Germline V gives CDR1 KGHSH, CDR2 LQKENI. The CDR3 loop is CATSSGASYNEQFF. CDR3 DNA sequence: TGTGCCACCTCGTCTGGGGCATCCTACAATGAGCAGTTCTTC.

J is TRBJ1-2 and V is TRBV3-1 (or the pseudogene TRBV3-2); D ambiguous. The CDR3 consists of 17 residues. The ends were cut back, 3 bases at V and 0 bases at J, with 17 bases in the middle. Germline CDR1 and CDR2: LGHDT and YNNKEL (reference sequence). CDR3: CASSHRSGELANYGYTF. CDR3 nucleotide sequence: TGTGCCAGCAGCCATAGGAGCGGGGAACTAGCTAACTATGGCTACACCTTC.

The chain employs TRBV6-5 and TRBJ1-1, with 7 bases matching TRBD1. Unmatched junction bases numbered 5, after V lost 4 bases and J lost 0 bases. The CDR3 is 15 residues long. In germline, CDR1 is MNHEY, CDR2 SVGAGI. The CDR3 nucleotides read TGTGCCAGCAGTTCGACAGGGCGCATGAACACTGAAGCTTTCTTT. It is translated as CASSSTGRMNTEAFF.